At least ten counts were recorded for the clone carrying this TCR beta chain. Antigen: not known. This entry comes from a study of T cell repertoires in cytomegalovirus infection. For the study at large: CMV infection and matching HLA type were both indicated by public TCR beta signatures. Study-wide points: Identification of carriers of CMV plus the relevant HLA was performed using cumulative public TCR beta family frequency. The ex vivo response was dominated by HLA-C-restricted CMV-specific TCR beta clonotypes.

TCRdb reanalysed the reads using MiXCR and keeps one entry per CDR3 protein. This sample has about 490,000 distinct CDR3 sequences, with 15% to 20% found just once. Sequenced sample: CD8+ T cells from PBMCs. This receptor was obtained from a human donor in good health (CMV status not recorded). Some clones in this sample may be carry-over from other donors' samples.

The CDR3 is CASSLAGGRYGYTF. CDR3 coding DNA: TGTGCCAGCAGCTTAGCGGGGGGGCGCTATGGCTACACCTTC. The chain carries TRBV7-9 and TRBJ1-2; a possible D gene is TRBD1 (6 bases). Per germline, CDR1 SEHNR and CDR2 FQNEAQ (reference sequence). Deletions cut 0 bases from V and 4 bases from J, with 9 bases between. CDR3 size: 14 residues.